The clone carrying this TCR beta chain has a single count. V lost 5 bases, J lost 5 bases, and 7 bases stayed unmatched. The length of the CDR3 is 15 residues. The V gene's germline CDR1 is LNHDA and CDR2 SQIVND (reference sequence). Treatment described: about 20 received Ad26.COV2.S at low or high dose, single or two shots; roughly five received placebo; per-sample allocation not given. Sampling happened 63 days after the first vaccine or placebo injection. Profiling relied on immunoSEQ multiplex PCR, and the TCRdb table lists in-frame clones only, not all of them. Counted here are roughly 350,000 clones, approximately 90% occurring once; the ten biggest clones make up just under 5%. This sample was taken from a study of Ad26.COV2.S vaccination and SARS-CoV-2 variants. Overall study context: Once or twice, 56 days apart, Ad26.COV2.S was delivered intramuscularly.

This chain uses TRBV19 with TRBJ1-4; 8 nucleotides match TRBD1. The source of this sequence is a person between 18 and 59 years old who received the Ad26.COV2.S COVID-19 vaccine or a placebo. The sequencing used peripheral blood, collected in a trial of Ad26.COV2.S vaccine versus placebo. CDR3 sequence: CASSVRTGMNEKLFF. In DNA, the CDR3 is TGTGCCAGTAGTGTTAGGACAGGGATGAATGAAAAACTGTTTTTT.